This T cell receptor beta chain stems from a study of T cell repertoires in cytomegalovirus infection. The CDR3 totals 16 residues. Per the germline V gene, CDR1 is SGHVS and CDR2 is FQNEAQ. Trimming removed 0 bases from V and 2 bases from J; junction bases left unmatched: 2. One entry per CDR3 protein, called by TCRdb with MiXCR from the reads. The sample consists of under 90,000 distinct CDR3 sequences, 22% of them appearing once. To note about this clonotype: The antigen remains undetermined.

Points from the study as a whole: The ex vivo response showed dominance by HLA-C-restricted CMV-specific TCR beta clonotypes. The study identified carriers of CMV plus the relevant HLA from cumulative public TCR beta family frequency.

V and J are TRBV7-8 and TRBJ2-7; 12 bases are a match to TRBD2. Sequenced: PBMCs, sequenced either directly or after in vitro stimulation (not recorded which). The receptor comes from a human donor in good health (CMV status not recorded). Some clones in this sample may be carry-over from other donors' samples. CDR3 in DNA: TGTGCCAGCAGCTTAGCTAGGACTAGCGGGACCTACGAGCAGTACTTC. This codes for CASSLARTSGTYEQYF.